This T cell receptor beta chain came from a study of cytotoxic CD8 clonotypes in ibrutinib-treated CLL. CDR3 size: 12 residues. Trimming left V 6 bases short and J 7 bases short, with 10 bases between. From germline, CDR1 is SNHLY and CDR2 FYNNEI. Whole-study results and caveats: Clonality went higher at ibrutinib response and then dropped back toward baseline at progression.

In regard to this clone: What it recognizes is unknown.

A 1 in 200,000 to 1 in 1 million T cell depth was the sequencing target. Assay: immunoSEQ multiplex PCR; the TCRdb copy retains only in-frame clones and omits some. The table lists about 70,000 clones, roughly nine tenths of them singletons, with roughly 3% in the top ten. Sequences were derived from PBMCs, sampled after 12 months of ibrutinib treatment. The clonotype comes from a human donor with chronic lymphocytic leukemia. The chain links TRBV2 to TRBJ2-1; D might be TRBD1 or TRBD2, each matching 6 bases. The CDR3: CASSRGGNEQFF. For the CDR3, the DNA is TGTGCCAGCAGCCGAGGGGGGAATGAGCAGTTCTTC.